This T cell receptor beta chain was found in a study of blood T cell repertoires in COVID-19. Germline lookup yields CDR1 DFQATT and CDR2 SNEGSKA (reference sequence). CDR3 size: 13 residues. Unmatched junction bases numbered 4, after V lost 3 bases and J lost 3 bases. Using immunoSEQ multiplex PCR, the repertoire was profiled, and TCRdb retains in-frame clones only, with some absent. This table holds roughly 160,000 clones, 80% to 90% found once. What was sequenced was peripheral blood. The TCR was taken from a man aged 60 to 75 with acute or convalescent COVID-19. The chain recombines TRBV20-1 with TRBJ2-5; 7 bases match TRBD2. The CDR3: CSASSAGEETQYF. The CDR3 DNA is TGCAGTGCTAGTTCCGCGGGAGAAGAGACCCAGTACTTC.